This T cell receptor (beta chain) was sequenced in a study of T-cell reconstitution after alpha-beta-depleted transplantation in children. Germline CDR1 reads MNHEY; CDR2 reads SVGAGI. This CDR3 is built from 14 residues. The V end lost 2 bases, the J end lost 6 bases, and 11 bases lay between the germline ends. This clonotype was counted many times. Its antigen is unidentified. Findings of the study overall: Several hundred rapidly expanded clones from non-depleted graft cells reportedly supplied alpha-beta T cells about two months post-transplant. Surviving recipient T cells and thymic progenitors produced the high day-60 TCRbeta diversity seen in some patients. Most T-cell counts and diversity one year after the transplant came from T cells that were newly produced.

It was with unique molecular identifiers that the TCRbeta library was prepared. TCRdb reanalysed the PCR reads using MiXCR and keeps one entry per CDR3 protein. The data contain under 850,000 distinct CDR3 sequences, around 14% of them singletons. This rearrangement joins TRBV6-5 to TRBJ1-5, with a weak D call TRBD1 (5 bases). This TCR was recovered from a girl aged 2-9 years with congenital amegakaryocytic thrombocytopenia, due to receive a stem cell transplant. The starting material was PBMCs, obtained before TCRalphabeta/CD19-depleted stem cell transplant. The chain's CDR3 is CASSYGTTGQPQHF. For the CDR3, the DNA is TGTGCCAGCAGTTACGGGACCACGGGTCAGCCCCAGCATTTT.